This T cell receptor beta chain derives from a study of identical twins. Whole-study findings and limits: Conclusions came from cross-sectional statistical analysis, not from following the same donors. Analyses of zero insertions could be partly confounded by invariant MAIT and iNKT cells.

All donors comprised healthy Caucasians. Using its own MiXCR run on the 5' RACE reads, TCRdb lists one record per CDR3 protein. The table lists some 1,600,000 distinct CDR3 sequences, around a third of them singletons. CDR3 length equals 13 residues. Trimming took off 5 bases at V and 0 bases at J, with 8 bases between the two ends. CDR1 is MNHEY, CDR2 SMNVEV, per germline (reference sequence). This clonotype was recorded many times. Its matching antigen is unknown. Sequenced: cord blood. This clonotype was sampled from a newborn girl in good health. This rearrangement joins TRBV27 to TRBJ2-7; D call uncertain. The CDR3 sequence is CASSPLNSYEQYF. CDR3 DNA: TGTGCCAGCAGTCCTCTAAACTCCTACGAGCAGTACTTC.